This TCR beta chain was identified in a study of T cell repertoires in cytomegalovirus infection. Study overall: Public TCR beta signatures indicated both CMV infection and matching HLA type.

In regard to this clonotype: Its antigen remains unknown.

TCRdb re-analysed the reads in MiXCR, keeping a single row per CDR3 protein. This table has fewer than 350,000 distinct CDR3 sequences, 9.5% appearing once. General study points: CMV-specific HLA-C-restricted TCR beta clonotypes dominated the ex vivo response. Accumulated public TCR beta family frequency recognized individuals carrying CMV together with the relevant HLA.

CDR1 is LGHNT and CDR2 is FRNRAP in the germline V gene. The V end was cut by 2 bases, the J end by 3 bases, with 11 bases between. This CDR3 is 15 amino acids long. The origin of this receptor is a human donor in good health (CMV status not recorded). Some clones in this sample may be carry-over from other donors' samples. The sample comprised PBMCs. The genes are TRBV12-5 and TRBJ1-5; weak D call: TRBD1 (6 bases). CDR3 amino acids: CASGLLRTDNQPQHF. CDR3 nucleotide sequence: TGTGCTAGTGGTTTGCTACGGACAGACAATCAGCCCCAGCATTTT.